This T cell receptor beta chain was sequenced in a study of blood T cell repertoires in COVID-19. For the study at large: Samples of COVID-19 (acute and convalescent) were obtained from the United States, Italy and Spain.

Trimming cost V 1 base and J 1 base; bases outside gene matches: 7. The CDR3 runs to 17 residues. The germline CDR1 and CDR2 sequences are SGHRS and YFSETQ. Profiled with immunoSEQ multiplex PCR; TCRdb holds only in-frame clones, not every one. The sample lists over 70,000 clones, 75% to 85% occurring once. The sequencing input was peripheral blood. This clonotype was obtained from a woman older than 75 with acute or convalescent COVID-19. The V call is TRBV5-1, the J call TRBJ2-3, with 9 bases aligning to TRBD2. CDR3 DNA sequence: TGCGCCAGCAGCTTGACCCTTTTAGCGGGGGGCACAGATACGCAGTATTTT. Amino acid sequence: CASSLTLLAGGTDTQYF.